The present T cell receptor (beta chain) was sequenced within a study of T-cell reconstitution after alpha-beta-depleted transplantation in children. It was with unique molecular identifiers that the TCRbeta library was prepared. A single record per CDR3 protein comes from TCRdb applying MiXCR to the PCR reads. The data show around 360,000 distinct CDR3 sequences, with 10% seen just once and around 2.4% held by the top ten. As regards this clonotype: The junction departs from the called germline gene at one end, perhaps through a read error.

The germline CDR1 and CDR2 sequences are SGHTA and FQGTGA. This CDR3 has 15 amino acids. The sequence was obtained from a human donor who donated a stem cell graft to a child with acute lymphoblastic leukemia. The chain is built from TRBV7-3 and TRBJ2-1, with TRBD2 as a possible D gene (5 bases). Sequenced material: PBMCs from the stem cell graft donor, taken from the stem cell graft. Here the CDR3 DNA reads TGTGCCGGCAGCTTAATGACGCGGGCTTACAATGAGCAGTTCTTC. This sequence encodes CAGSLMTRAYNEQFF.